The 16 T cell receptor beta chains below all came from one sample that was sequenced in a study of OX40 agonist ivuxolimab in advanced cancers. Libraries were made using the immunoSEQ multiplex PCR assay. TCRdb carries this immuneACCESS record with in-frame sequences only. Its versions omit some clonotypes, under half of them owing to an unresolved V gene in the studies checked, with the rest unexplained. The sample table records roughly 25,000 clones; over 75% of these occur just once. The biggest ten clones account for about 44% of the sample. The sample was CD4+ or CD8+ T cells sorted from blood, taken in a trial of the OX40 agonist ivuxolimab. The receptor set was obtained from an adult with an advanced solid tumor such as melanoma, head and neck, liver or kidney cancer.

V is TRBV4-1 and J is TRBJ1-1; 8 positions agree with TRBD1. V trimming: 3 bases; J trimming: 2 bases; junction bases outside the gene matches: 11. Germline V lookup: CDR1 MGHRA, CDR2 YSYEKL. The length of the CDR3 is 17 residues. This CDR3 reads CASSQEDRARGNTEAFF. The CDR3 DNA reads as TGCGCCAGCAGCCAGGAGGACAGGGCCCGGGGAAACACTGAAGCTTTCTTT.

In DNA form, the CDR3 reads TGTGCCACCTCGGGACTAGCGGGGGCCTACAATGAGCAGTTCTTC. It specifies CATSGLAGAYNEQFF. The chain uses TRBV2 and TRBJ2-1, with 14 positions matching TRBD2. With 10 bases clipped from V and 2 bases from J, the junction kept 4 bases outside the gene matches. The CDR3 runs to 15 residues. Germline CDR1 and CDR2: SNHLY and FYNNEI.

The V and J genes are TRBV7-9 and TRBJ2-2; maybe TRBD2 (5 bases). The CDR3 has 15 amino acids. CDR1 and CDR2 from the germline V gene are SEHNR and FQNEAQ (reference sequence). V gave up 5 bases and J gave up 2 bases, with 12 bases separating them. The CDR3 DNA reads TGTGCCAGCAGCCATACTAGAGGAAACACCGGGGAGCTGTTTTTT. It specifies CASSHTRGNTGELFF.

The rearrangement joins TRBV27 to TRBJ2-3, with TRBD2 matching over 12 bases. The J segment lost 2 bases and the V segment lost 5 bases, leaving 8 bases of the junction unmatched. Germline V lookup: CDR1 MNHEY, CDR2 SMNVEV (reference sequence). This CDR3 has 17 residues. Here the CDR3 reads CASSPLLAGGTTDTQYF. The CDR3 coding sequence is TGTGCCAGCAGTCCCTTACTAGCGGGGGGAACCACAGATACGCAGTATTTT.

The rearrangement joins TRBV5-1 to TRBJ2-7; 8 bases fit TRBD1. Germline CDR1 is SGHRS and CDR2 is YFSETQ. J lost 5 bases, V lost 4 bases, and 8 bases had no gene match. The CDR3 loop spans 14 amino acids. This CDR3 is CASSPGQGVHEQYF. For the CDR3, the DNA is TGCGCCAGCAGCCCCGGACAGGGAGTCCACGAGCAGTACTTC.

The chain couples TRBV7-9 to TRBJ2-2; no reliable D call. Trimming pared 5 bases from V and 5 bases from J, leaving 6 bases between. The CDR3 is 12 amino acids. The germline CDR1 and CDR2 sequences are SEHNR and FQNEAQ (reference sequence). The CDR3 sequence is CASSLVTGELFF. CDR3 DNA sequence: TGTGCCAGCAGCCTCGTGACCGGGGAGCTGTTTTTT.

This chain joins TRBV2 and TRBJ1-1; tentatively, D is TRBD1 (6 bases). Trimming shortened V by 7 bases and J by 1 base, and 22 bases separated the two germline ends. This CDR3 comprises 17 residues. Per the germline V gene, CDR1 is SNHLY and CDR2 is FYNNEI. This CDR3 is CASTPEQPGHWNTEAFF. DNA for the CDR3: TGTGCCAGCACCCCAGAGCAACCGGGACACTGGAACACTGAAGCTTTCTTT.

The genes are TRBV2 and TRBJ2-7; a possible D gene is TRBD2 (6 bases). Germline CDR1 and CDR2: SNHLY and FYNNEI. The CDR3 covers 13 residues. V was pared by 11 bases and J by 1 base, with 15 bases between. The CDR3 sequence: CAAGNRRSYEQYF. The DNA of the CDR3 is TGTGCCGCGGGGAACAGACGGTCCTACGAGCAGTACTTC.

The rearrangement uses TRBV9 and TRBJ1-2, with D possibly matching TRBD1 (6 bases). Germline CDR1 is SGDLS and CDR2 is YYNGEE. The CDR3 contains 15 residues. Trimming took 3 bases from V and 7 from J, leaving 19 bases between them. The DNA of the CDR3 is TGTGCCAGCAGCGCCAGGACAGTCCTTAGCTCTGGCTACACCTTC. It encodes CASSARTVLSSGYTF. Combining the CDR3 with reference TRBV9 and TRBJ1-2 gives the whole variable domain DSGVTQTPKHLITATGQRVTLRCSPRSGDLSVYWYQQSLDQGLQFLIQYYNGEERAKGNILERFSAQQFPDLHSELNLSSLELGDSALYFCASSARTVLSSGYTFGSGTRLTVV.

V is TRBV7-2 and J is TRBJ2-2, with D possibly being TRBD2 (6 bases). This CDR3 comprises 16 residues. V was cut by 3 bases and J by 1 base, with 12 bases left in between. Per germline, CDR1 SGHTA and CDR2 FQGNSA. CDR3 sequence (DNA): TGTGCCAGCAGCTTGCTATGGCGGGGGAACACCGGGGAGCTGTTTTTT. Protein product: CASSLLWRGNTGELFF.

CDR3 bases: TGCGCCAGCAGCCGCGCGAGCTTGGGGGGGTCCTACAATGAGCAGTTCTTC. Its translation: CASSRASLGGSYNEQFF. J is TRBJ2-1 and V is TRBV4-1, with 7 bases matching TRBD2. The CDR3 spans 17 residues. V lost 4 bases to trimming and J lost 1 base; unmatched junction nucleotides: 10. The V gene's germline CDR1 is MGHRA and CDR2 YSYEKL.

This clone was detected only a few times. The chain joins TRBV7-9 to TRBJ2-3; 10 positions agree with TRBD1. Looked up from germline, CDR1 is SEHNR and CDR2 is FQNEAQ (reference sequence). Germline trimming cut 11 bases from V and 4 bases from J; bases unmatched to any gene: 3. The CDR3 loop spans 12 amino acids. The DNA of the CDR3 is TGTGCCGAGGACAGGGGGGCAGATACGCAGTATTTT. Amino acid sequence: CAEDRGADTQYF.

The CDR3 reads CASSFGGATYEQYF. CDR3 nucleotide sequence: TGTGCCAGCAGCTTCGGGGGGGCCACCTACGAGCAGTACTTC. The chain recombines TRBV11-1 with TRBJ2-7; 8 bases are shared with TRBD2. The germline gives CDR1 SGHAT, CDR2 FQDESV (reference sequence). Trimming cost V 3 bases and J 2 bases; bases outside gene matches: 3. This CDR3 is built from 14 residues.

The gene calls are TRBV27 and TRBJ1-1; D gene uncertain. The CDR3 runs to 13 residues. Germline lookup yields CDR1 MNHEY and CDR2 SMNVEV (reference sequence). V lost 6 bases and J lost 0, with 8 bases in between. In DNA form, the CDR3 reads TGTGCCAGCAGGTGGAGGGTGAACACTGAAGCTTTCTTT. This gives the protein CASRWRVNTEAFF.

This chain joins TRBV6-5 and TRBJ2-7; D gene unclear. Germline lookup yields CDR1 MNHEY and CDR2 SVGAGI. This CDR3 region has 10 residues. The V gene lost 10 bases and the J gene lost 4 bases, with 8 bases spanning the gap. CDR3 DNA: TGTGCCACCGAGTATTACGAGCAGTACTTC. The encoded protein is CATEYYEQYF.

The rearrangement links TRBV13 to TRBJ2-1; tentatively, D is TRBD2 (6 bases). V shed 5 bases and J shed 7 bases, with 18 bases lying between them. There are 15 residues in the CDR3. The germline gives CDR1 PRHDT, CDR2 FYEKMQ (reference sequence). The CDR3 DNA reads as TGTGCCAGCAGCGCATCCGGGACTGGGTTTAATGAGCAGTTCTTC. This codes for CASSASGTGFNEQFF.